This T cell receptor (beta chain) emerged from a study of patients and donors after allogeneic stem cell transplantation. This clonotype was seen a handful of times. The CDR3 spans 13 residues. J was trimmed by 4 bases and V by 6 bases; bases with no gene match: 2. TCRdb processed the RT-PCR reads anew with MiXCR; each CDR3 protein has one entry. This sample has about 960,000 distinct CDR3 sequences, with approximately 19% found just once. This TCR was sampled from a human donor who was either an allogeneic HSCT recipient or a stem cell or donor lymphocyte infusion donor (not recorded which). It is not recorded whose cells these are; they may come from a transplant donor. The V gene is TRBV12-3 or TRBV12-4, the J gene TRBJ1-1; 10 bases are a match to TRBD1. Material for sequencing was blood, either unsorted or a sorted T cell fraction (not recorded which). Written as DNA, the CDR3 is TGTGCCAGCAGGACAGGGGGCCCCACTGAAGCTTTCTTT. This sequence encodes CASRTGGPTEAFF.